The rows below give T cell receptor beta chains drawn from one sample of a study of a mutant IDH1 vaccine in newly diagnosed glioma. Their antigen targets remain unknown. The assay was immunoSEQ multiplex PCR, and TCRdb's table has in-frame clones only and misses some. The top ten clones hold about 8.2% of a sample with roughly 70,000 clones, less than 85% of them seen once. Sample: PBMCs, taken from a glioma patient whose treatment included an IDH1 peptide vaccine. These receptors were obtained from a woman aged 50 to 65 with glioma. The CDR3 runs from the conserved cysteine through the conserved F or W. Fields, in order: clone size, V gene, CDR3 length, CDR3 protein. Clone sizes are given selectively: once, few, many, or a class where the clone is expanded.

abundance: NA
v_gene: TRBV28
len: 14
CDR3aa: CASSRTGVRETQYF

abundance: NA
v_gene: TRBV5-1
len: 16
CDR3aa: CASTQRGTGDGTEAFF

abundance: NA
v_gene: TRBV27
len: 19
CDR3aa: CASSLSHGGGQANSYEQYF

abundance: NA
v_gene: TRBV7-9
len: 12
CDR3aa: CASSLRDTEAFF

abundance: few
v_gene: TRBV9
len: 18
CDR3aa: CASSVGHSGGSGANVLTF

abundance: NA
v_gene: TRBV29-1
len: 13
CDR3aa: CSVGAEANYGYTF

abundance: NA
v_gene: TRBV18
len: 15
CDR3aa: CASSLRTGGNTEAFF

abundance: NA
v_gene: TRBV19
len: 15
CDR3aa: CASSVGQGSTDTQYF

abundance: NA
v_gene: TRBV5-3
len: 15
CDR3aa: CARSPTQGLPEKLFF

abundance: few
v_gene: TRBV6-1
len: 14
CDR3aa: CASSATSGYTEAFF

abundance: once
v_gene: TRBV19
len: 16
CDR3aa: CASSIDRGGLNYGYTF

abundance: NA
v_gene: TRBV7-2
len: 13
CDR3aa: CASSLAGSGKLFF

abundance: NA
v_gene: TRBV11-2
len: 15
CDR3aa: CASSPRDREWYEQYF

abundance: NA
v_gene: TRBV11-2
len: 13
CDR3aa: CASSLGLYYEQYF

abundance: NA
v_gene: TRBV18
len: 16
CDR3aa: CASSPQYGTGYTEAFF

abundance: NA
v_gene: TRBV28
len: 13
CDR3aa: CASSLGRAGGYTF

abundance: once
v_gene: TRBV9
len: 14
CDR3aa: CASSVGQTKETQYF

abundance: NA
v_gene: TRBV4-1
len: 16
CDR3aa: CASSQDGRGSYNEQFF

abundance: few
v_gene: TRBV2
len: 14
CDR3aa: CASNLDRAGYGYTF

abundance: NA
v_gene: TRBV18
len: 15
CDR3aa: CASSPLQGSDTEAFF

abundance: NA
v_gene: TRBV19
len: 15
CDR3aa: CASSRRTASFGEAFF

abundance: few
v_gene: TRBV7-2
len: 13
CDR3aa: CASSSQGYQPQHF

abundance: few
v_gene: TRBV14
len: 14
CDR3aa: CASSQDNRGDEQYF

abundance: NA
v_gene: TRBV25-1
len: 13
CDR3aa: CASRLHTAGELFF

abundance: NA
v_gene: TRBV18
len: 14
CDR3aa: CASSLRQGGTEAFF